Below, 29 T cell receptor beta chains from the same sample are listed, as sequenced in a study of blood T cell repertoires in COVID-19. Data came from immunoSEQ multiplex PCR; TCRdb stores just in-frame clones and leaves some out. The sample has under 150,000 clones, under 90% seen once. What was sequenced was PBMCs or T cells enriched from blood (not recorded which). The receptors derive from a man in his fifties in a cohort exposed to, infected with or recovered from COVID-19 (not recorded which).

This chain connects TRBV4-1 to TRBJ1-5; no reliable D call. Trimming pared 1 base from V and 0 bases from J, leaving 10 bases between. Germline CDR1 is MGHRA and CDR2 is YSYEKL. The CDR3 is 16 residues long. DNA of the CDR3: TGCGCCAGCAGCCAAGTGATGAGTTATAGCAATCAGCCCCAGCATTTT. This translates into CASSQVMSYSNQPQHF.

This clone was seen once. V and J are TRBV6-5 and TRBJ1-2, with 7 bases matching TRBD1. The germline gives CDR1 MNHEY, CDR2 SVGAGI. The junction had 6 bases not matched to a gene; V was cut back by 5 bases and J by 3 bases. This CDR3 has 14 residues. The CDR3 nucleotides are TGTGCCAGCAGTCCCACAGGGGTGGACTATGGCTACACCTTC. Its protein product is CASSPTGVDYGYTF.

The chain links TRBV6-5 to TRBJ2-5; D might be TRBD2 (6 bases). Trimming cost V 5 bases and J 7 bases, with 11 bases left between them. The CDR3 is 12 amino acids. Germline CDR1 MNHEY, CDR2 SVGAGI. CDR3 nucleotides: TGTGCCAGCAGTCGGCAGGGAGGGACCCAGTACTTC. Protein sequence: CASSRQGGTQYF.

This chain connects TRBV20-1 to TRBJ1-5; D uncertain. This CDR3 has 15 residues. CDR1 and CDR2 from the germline V gene are DFQATT and SNEGSKA (reference sequence). V was cut by 3 bases and J by 0 bases, with 12 bases left in between. CDR3 region: CSASPSGFSNQPQHF. The DNA for the CDR3 is TGCAGTGCTAGTCCTTCGGGATTTAGCAATCAGCCCCAGCATTTT.

This chain uses TRBV9 with TRBJ2-3; 11 bases line up with TRBD2. The CDR3 contains 14 residues. Losses at the gene ends were 4 bases for V and 7 bases for J; bases not matched to a gene: 5. Germline V gene lookup returns CDR1 SGDLS and CDR2 YYNGEE. The CDR3 coding sequence is TGTGCCAGCAGCTCCGGGACTAGCGGAAATACGCAGTATTTT. This encodes CASSSGTSGNTQYF.

The rearrangement links TRBV27 to TRBJ1-5; 9 bases align to TRBD1. From germline, CDR1 is MNHEY and CDR2 SMNVEV (reference sequence). V lost 6 bases to trimming and J lost 1 base; unmatched junction nucleotides: 4. The CDR3 is made up of 15 amino acids. The CDR3 reads CASRGTGRSNQPQHF. The CDR3 region has the DNA TGTGCCAGCAGGGGGACAGGGAGGAGCAATCAGCCCCAGCATTTT.

The gene calls are TRBV24-1 and TRBJ2-7; the match to TRBD1 covers 9 bases. Germline CDR1 and CDR2: KGHDR and SFDVKD. V shed 4 bases and J 2 bases; nucleotides not matched to a gene: 5. The CDR3 runs to 15 residues. The CDR3 DNA reads as TGTGCCACCAGTGAGACCGGGACAGGGCCCTACGAGCAGTACTTC. This translates into CATSETGTGPYEQYF.

This chain links TRBV24-1 with TRBJ2-7; D ambiguous. Trimming took 3 bases from V and 3 from J, leaving 2 bases between them. CDR3 length: 11 residues. Germline CDR1 is KGHDR and CDR2 is SFDVKD. The CDR3 is CATSDRYEQYF. The CDR3 nucleotides read TGTGCCACCAGTGATCGCTACGAGCAGTACTTC.

In its sample, this clone was seen once. The chain links TRBV7-9 to TRBJ2-3; D call uncertain. V dropped 3 bases and J dropped 4 bases, with 5 bases sitting between them. The germline CDR1 and CDR2 sequences are SEHNR and FQNEAQ (reference sequence). The CDR3 is 12 amino acids. The CDR3 protein is CASSFIPDTQYF. CDR3 coding DNA: TGTGCCAGCAGCTTTATCCCAGATACGCAGTATTTT.

The rearrangement uses TRBV28 and TRBJ1-3, with D unclear. Germline V lookup: CDR1 MDHEN, CDR2 SYDVKM. V lost 7 bases and J 4 bases, leaving 11 bases between the germline ends. The CDR3 loop spans 13 amino acids. The CDR3 region is CASIVTAGNTIYF. In DNA form, the CDR3 reads TGTGCCAGCATAGTAACCGCCGGAAACACCATATATTTT.

The J gene is TRBJ1-1, the V gene TRBV5-1, with D uncertain. This CDR3 is 14 amino acids long. The germline CDR1 and CDR2 sequences are SGHRS and YFSETQ. Trimming took 0 bases from V and 0 from J, leaving 6 bases between them. DNA of the CDR3: TGCGCCAGCAGCTTGGACGGTATGAACACTGAAGCTTTCTTT. It codes for CASSLDGMNTEAFF. Based on the CDR3 plus reference TRBV5-1 and TRBJ1-1, the full variable domain is KAGVTQTPRYLIKTRGQQVTLSCSPISGHRSVSWYQQTPGQGLQFLFEYFSETQRNKGNFPGRFSGRQFSNSRSEMNVSTLELGDSALYLCASSLDGMNTEAFFGQGTRLTVV.

The gene calls are TRBV4-1 and TRBJ2-1; 14 bases are shared with TRBD2. This CDR3 has 17 residues. The V gene's germline CDR1 is MGHRA and CDR2 YSYEKL. The V segment lost 4 bases and the J segment 4 bases; nucleotides outside the gene matches: 6. The chain's CDR3 is CASSPGLAGAIYNEQFF. CDR3 nucleotide sequence: TGCGCCAGCAGCCCGGGACTAGCGGGAGCTATTTACAATGAGCAGTTCTTC.

V and J are TRBV28 and TRBJ2-2; possible D gene TRBD1, 6 bases. V was trimmed by 3 bases and J by 6 bases, leaving 14 bases between them. The CDR3 is made up of 15 amino acids. In germline, CDR1 is MDHEN, CDR2 SYDVKM. The DNA of the CDR3 is TGTGCCAGCAGTTTGCGTCAGGGGCTATCCGGGGAGCTGTTTTTT. It codes for CASSLRQGLSGELFF. The full variable domain, its missing parts supplied by reference TRBV28 and TRBJ2-2, is DVKVTQSSRYLVKRTGEKVFLECVQDMDHENMFWYRQDPGLGLRLIYFSYDVKMKEKGDIPEGYSVSREKKERFSLILESASTNQTSMYLCASSLRQGLSGELFFGEGSRLTVL.

V gene TRBV3-1 (or the pseudogene TRBV3-2) combines with J gene TRBJ2-5, with 8 bases lining up with TRBD2. Germline V lookup: CDR1 LGHDT, CDR2 YNNKEL (reference sequence). The CDR3 is made up of 16 amino acids. Trimming cost V 0 bases and J 3 bases; bases outside gene matches: 6. The CDR3 nucleotides are TGTGCCAGCAGCCAAGAGGGCAGCGGGAGAAAAGAGACCCAGTACTTC. It codes for CASSQEGSGRKETQYF.

The V and J genes are TRBV5-1 and TRBJ2-1, with a possible D match to TRBD1 (5 bases). In germline, CDR1 is SGHRS, CDR2 YFSETQ. V gave up 0 bases and J gave up 7 bases, with 14 bases separating them. The CDR3 has 15 amino acids. The CDR3 loop reads CASSLESGRVNEQFF. CDR3 bases: TGCGCCAGCAGCTTGGAATCGGGCAGGGTGAATGAGCAGTTCTTC. The full variable domain, with the rest looked up from reference TRBV5-1 and TRBJ2-1, is KAGVTQTPRYLIKTRGQQVTLSCSPISGHRSVSWYQQTPGQGLQFLFEYFSETQRNKGNFPGRFSGRQFSNSRSEMNVSTLELGDSALYLCASSLESGRVNEQFFGPGTRLTVL.

This sequence joins TRBV27 and TRBJ2-1, with a tentative D call TRBD1 (5 bases). There are 13 residues in the CDR3. The germline V gene has CDR1 MNHEY and CDR2 SMNVEV (reference sequence). V shed 2 bases and J shed 13 bases, with 15 bases lying between them. DNA for the CDR3: TGTGCCAGCAGTTTAACAGGCAGCCAACGACAGTTCTTC. Residues: CASSLTGSQRQFF.

The chain is built from TRBV5-5 and TRBJ1-1; TRBD1 matches 8 bases. The CDR3 is 13 residues long. V shed 4 bases, J shed 4 bases, and the junction held 3 bases outside the gene matches. CDR1 and CDR2 (germline): SGHKS, YYEKEE (reference sequence). This CDR3 is CASSRTGPTEAFF. CDR3 nucleotides: TGTGCCAGCAGCCGGACAGGGCCCACTGAAGCTTTCTTT.

This chain links TRBV27 with TRBJ2-3, with TRBD2 matching 9 bases. In germline, CDR1 is MNHEY, CDR2 SMNVEV (reference sequence). V was pared by 4 bases and J by 5 bases, with 4 bases of the junction left unmatched. There are 14 residues in the CDR3. As DNA, the CDR3 is TGTGCCAGCAGTTCGCGGGGGGGCATAGATACGCAGTATTTT. Its translation: CASSSRGGIDTQYF.

The chain joins TRBV7-2 to TRBJ2-7, with a possible D match to TRBD1 (6 bases). Germline V gene lookup returns CDR1 SGHTA and CDR2 FQGNSA. This CDR3 contains 15 residues. Between the trimmed V and J ends, which lost 0 bases and 2 bases, there was a span of 11 bases. The CDR3 spells CASSLAPTGTYEQYF. CDR3 in DNA: TGTGCCAGCAGCTTAGCGCCGACAGGAACCTACGAGCAGTACTTC.

This rearrangement joins TRBV4-3 to TRBJ1-6; 7 bases map to TRBD1. CDR1 is LGHNA, CDR2 YSLEER, per germline. Unmatched junction bases numbered 17, after V lost 4 bases and J lost 8 bases. The length of the CDR3 is 18 residues. The CDR3 is CASSRDHPTQGLHSPLHF. The CDR3 nucleotides are TGCGCCAGCAGCCGCGACCACCCCACACAGGGGCTACATTCACCCCTCCACTTT.

The CDR3 region is CASSFPTSGSPEQFF. The DNA for the CDR3 is TGTGCCAGCAGTTTTCCGACTAGCGGGAGTCCTGAGCAGTTCTTC. This chain connects TRBV28 to TRBJ2-1, with 12 bases lining up with TRBD2. After removal of 3 bases from V and 9 bases from J, the junction contained 6 bases not matched to a gene. This CDR3 has 15 residues. The germline CDR1 and CDR2 sequences are MDHEN and SYDVKM. Drawing the rest from reference TRBV28 and TRBJ2-1, the complete variable domain is DVKVTQSSRYLVKRTGEKVFLECVQDMDHENMFWYRQDPGLGLRLIYFSYDVKMKEKGDIPEGYSVSREKKERFSLILESASTNQTSMYLCASSFPTSGSPEQFFGPGTRLTVL.

This CDR3 is CASSSGTSGRAGEQYF. As DNA, the CDR3 is TGTGCCAGCAGTTCGGGGACTAGCGGGAGGGCGGGAGAGCAGTACTTC. The V and J genes are TRBV27 and TRBJ2-7, with 16 bases fitting TRBD2. This CDR3 is 16 amino acids long. CDR1 is MNHEY and CDR2 is SMNVEV in the germline V gene (reference sequence). V was pared by 4 bases and J by 7 bases, with 7 bases of the junction left unmatched.

The CDR3 region is CASSQTGGVLVGYTF. CDR3 DNA sequence: TGTGCCAGCAGCCAAACAGGGGGCGTCTTGGTTGGCTACACCTTC. The chain recombines TRBV3-1 (or the pseudogene TRBV3-2) with TRBJ1-2; 9 nucleotides agree with TRBD1. The length of the CDR3 is 15 residues. Trimming took 2 bases from V and 7 from J; bases not matched to a gene: 8. Germline CDR1 reads LGHDT; CDR2 reads YNNKEL (reference sequence).

The rearrangement joins TRBV30 to TRBJ2-2; TRBD2 agrees at 13 bases. The length of the CDR3 is 16 residues. Germline CDR1 is GTSNPN and CDR2 is SVGIG (reference sequence). The V and J ends lost 5 bases and 2 bases, in that order; junction bases with no gene match: 5. CDR3 protein: CAWVTSGRTNTGELFF. As DNA, the CDR3 is TGTGCCTGGGTGACTAGCGGGAGGACTAACACCGGGGAGCTGTTTTTT.

This chain joins TRBV3-1 (or the pseudogene TRBV3-2) and TRBJ1-2; a weak D match, TRBD1 (6 bases). Germline V gene sequence: CDR1 LGHDT, CDR2 YNNKEL (reference sequence). This CDR3 comprises 15 residues. V lost 3 bases and J lost 4, with 15 bases in between. In nucleotides, the CDR3 is TGTGCCAGCAGCCAGGACAGCGCTAGTGGCTATGGCTACACCTTC. It specifies CASSQDSASGYGYTF.

V usage is TRBV5-4 and J usage is TRBJ1-2; possible D gene TRBD1, 5 bases. Germline CDR1 SGHNT, CDR2 YYREEE (reference sequence). V was clipped by 0 bases and J by 4 bases, with 13 bases between them. This CDR3 contains 15 residues. CDR3 sequence: CASSLGESRAYGYTF. DNA for the CDR3: TGTGCCAGCAGCTTGGGTGAGAGCAGGGCCTATGGCTACACCTTC.

V is TRBV11-2 and J is TRBJ1-6; the match to TRBD1 covers 9 bases. The CDR3 has 13 residues. Germline V CDR1 and CDR2: SGHAT, FQNNGV. V trimming: 8 bases; J trimming: 9 bases; junction bases outside the gene matches: 5. The CDR3 bases are TGTGCCAGCGGACAGGGGATAGGTTCACCCCTCCACTTT. Its protein product is CASGQGIGSPLHF.

This sequence joins TRBV7-2 and TRBJ2-1; 8 positions agree with TRBD2. The trim removed 0 bases at V and 0 bases at J, leaving 13 bases unmatched. Looked up from germline, CDR1 is SGHTA and CDR2 is FQGNSA. The CDR3 sequence is 20 residues long. CDR3 DNA: TGTGCCAGCAGCTTAGCGCCGTTAGCGGGGTCCCAGAGCTCCTACAATGAGCAGTTCTTC. It specifies CASSLAPLAGSQSSYNEQFF.

This clone has just a few counts. CDR3 loop: CASSLRREVHEQFF. CDR3 nucleotide sequence: TGTGCCAGCAGCTTACGGCGGGAGGTACATGAGCAGTTCTTC. This chain connects TRBV7-9 to TRBJ2-1; 8 positions match TRBD2. The CDR3 sequence is 14 residues long. Germline CDR1 is SEHNR and CDR2 is FQNEAQ (reference sequence). V was clipped by 2 bases and J by 8 bases; unmatched bases: 5.